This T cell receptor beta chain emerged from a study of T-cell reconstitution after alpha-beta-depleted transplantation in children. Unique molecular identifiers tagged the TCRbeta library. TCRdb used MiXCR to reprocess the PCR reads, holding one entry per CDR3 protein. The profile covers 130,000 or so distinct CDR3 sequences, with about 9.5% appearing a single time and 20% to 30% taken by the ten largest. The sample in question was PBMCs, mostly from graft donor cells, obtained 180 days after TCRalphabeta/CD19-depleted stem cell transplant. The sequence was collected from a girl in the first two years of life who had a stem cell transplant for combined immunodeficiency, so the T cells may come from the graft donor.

This CDR3 reads CASSLGSGPTDTQYF. The CDR3 nucleotides are TGTGCCAGCAGCTTAGGATCCGGGCCCACAGATACGCAGTATTTT. The chain joins TRBV11-2 to TRBJ2-3; no firm D call. This CDR3 comprises 15 residues. CDR1 SGHAT and CDR2 FQNNGV come from the germline V gene. V was shortened by 1 base and J by 2 bases, with 10 bases between the two germline ends. Drawing the rest from reference TRBV11-2 and TRBJ2-3, the complete variable domain is EAGVAQSPRYKIIEKRQSVAFWCNPISGHATLYWYQQILGQGPKLLIQFQNNGVVDDSQLPKDRFSAERLKGVDSTLKIQPAKLEDSAVYLCASSLGSGPTDTQYFGPGTRLTVL.